The entry below describes one TCR beta chain. The data are from a study of blood T cell repertoires in COVID-19. In the study overall: PBMCs, B-cell-depleted T cells, or T cells were the source of the cDNA or gDNA that made up the material.

CDR3 length: 18 amino acids. Trimming removed 4 bases at V and 5 bases at J, with 26 bases between. The germline V gene encodes CDR1 SGHTA and CDR2 FQGNSA. Original processing notes: Nucleated cell counts were estimated from reference gene primer amplification. Generated by immunoSEQ multiplex PCR, the TCRdb table keeps only in-frame clones and is missing some. Clone size and the V and J calls come from that table; the DNA yielded D and trimming. There are under 300,000 clones in the sample; about nine tenths occur only once, and around 2.9% lies in the top ten. V and J are TRBV7-2 and TRBJ2-5; possibly TRBD2 for D (6 bases). This sequence was found in a young woman with active or convalescent COVID-19. Sequences were obtained from peripheral blood. The CDR3 nucleotides read TGTGCCAGCAGCTGCCCCCCAAAGGGACTCGAGCAAGGGGAGACCCAGTACTTC. This translates into CASSCPPKGLEQGETQYF.